This entry lists 14 T cell receptor beta chains sequenced from one sample in a study of vaccination and CD4 T cells after COVID-19. For these receptors, no antigen is known. Treatment in this sample: approximately nine-day PBMC culture with coronavirus spike peptide pools or control peptides (ViraFEST assay). Unexposed donor CD4+ T cells predated the COVID-19 pandemic, collected 2011-2018. An Oncomine TCR Beta short-read assay was used to sequence the DNA from cultured CD4+ T cells. Investigators obtained genomic DNA by extraction from cultured CD4+ T cells. TCRdb reanalysed the PCR reads using MiXCR and keeps one entry per CDR3 protein. The sample holds several thousand distinct CDR3 sequences; about 35% are singletons and the top ten take 21%. Material: CD4+ T cells from blood, cultured in vitro. The receptors here all came from a human donor in good health.

This clonotype was recorded a few times. V usage is TRBV19 and J usage is TRBJ1-1; a weak D match, TRBD1 (5 bases). The CDR3 is made up of 12 amino acids. V gave up 3 bases and J gave up 10 bases, with 12 bases separating them. The germline V gene encodes CDR1 LNHDA and CDR2 SQIVND (reference sequence). The CDR3 is CASSMEGIRAFF. CDR3 DNA: TGTGCCAGTAGTATGGAGGGGATCAGAGCTTTCTTT. Filled out from reference TRBV19 and TRBJ1-1, the complete variable domain reads DGGITQSPKYLFRKEGQNVTLSCEQNLNHDAMYWYRQDPGQGLRLIYYSQIVNDFQKGDIAEGYSVSREKKESFPLTVTSAQKNPTAFYLCASSMEGIRAFFGQGTRLTVV.

The chain recombines TRBV5-4 with TRBJ2-1; D tentatively fits TRBD1 or TRBD2 (5 bases each). Trimming pared 0 bases from V and 4 bases from J, leaving 17 bases between. Germline CDR1 is SGHNT and CDR2 is YYREEE (reference sequence). This CDR3 has 17 residues. In DNA, the CDR3 is TGTGCCAGCAGCTTGGCGAACAGCGTCTGGGGGTACAATGAGCAGTTCTTC. Its protein is CASSLANSVWGYNEQFF.

The sample holds a few counts of this clonotype. V gene TRBV20-1 combines with J gene TRBJ1-1; no clear D. The germline CDR1 and CDR2 sequences are DFQATT and SNEGSKA (reference sequence). The CDR3 covers 16 residues. V was cut by 4 bases and J by 4 bases, with 22 bases left in between. CDR3 DNA: TGCAGTGCTATACTTACCGGGGAAAGGACGGGCACTGAAGCTTTCTTT. Its protein is CSAILTGERTGTEAFF.

The rearrangement uses TRBV20-1 and TRBJ1-1; 7 positions match TRBD1. This CDR3 is built from 16 residues. CDR1 and CDR2 (germline): DFQATT, SNEGSKA (reference sequence). The V gene end was trimmed by 1 base and the J gene end by 1 base; junction bases not matched to a gene: 9. Written as DNA, the CDR3 is TGCAGTGCTAGAGGTTACAAGGACAGGCGGAACACTGAAGCTTTCTTT. Amino acids: CSARGYKDRRNTEAFF.

The chain uses TRBV4-3 and TRBJ2-4; TRBD1 agrees at 11 bases. Trimming at V came to 4 bases and at J to 5 bases, leaving 4 bases not matched to a gene. Germline lookup yields CDR1 LGHNA and CDR2 YSLEER. The CDR3 is 15 residues long. The CDR3 DNA reads TGCGCCAGCAGCCGAGGGGGACAGGGGGAAAACATTCAGTACTTC. Its protein product is CASSRGGQGENIQYF.

This clonotype was detected only a few times. This chain uses TRBV20-1 with TRBJ2-1, with 9 bases lining up with TRBD2. The ends lost 5 bases at V and 2 bases at J; junction bases unmatched: 1. The CDR3 sequence is 13 residues long. The germline V gene encodes CDR1 DFQATT and CDR2 SNEGSKA (reference sequence). The CDR3 spells CSALAGTYNEQFF. Written as DNA, the CDR3 is TGCAGTGCTCTAGCGGGGACCTACAATGAGCAGTTCTTC.

This sequence joins TRBV6-2 or TRBV6-3 and TRBJ2-2; TRBD1 aligns across 9 bases. The CDR3 has 14 residues. Germline CDR1 and CDR2: MNHEY and SVGEGT. The V and J ends lost 6 bases and 7 bases, in that order; junction bases with no gene match: 6. The CDR3, as DNA: TGTGCCAGCAGGGTACAGGGGGCTGTCGGGGAGCTGTTTTTT. Translation: CASRVQGAVGELFF.

The sample holds a few counts of this clonotype. The chain carries TRBV4-3 and TRBJ2-3; D is undetermined. This CDR3 comprises 14 residues. Trimming pared 0 bases from V and 0 bases from J, leaving 4 bases between. Germline V gives CDR1 LGHNA, CDR2 YSLEER. In DNA, the CDR3 is TGCGCCAGCAGCCAAGATCAGAGCACAGATACGCAGTATTTT. Translated: CASSQDQSTDTQYF.

V usage is TRBV7-2 and J usage is TRBJ2-3, with 8 bases that match TRBD2. J gave up 6 bases and V 1 base, and 9 bases lay outside the gene matches. CDR3 length: 16 amino acids. Germline-derived CDR1 and CDR2 are SGHTA and FQGNSA. This CDR3 reads CASSLGVGTSVDTQYF. The CDR3 DNA follows: TGTGCCAGCAGCTTAGGGGTCGGGACTAGTGTTGATACGCAGTATTTT.

This chain links TRBV20-1 with TRBJ1-4; maybe TRBD1 (5 bases). CDR1 and CDR2 from the germline V gene are DFQATT and SNEGSKA (reference sequence). The CDR3 length is 12 residues. V dropped 5 bases and J dropped 8 bases, with 12 bases sitting between them. CDR3 DNA sequence: TGCAGTGCTTTCCGGGGGGGGGAAAAACTGTTTTTT. This sequence encodes CSAFRGGEKLFF.

The genes are TRBV5-1 and TRBJ2-5; 8 bases are a match to TRBD2. J was trimmed by 4 bases and V by 4 bases; bases with no gene match: 6. The germline V gene encodes CDR1 SGHRS and CDR2 YFSETQ. The CDR3 runs 14 residues. The CDR3 sequence: CASSPNSGIETQYF. The CDR3 region has the DNA TGCGCCAGCAGCCCTAATAGCGGGATAGAGACCCAGTACTTC.

The gene calls are TRBV19 and TRBJ2-6; D could derive from TRBD1 or TRBD2 (6 bases each). V dropped 5 bases and J dropped 2 bases, with 13 bases sitting between them. The CDR3 is 16 amino acids. Germline V gene data show CDR1 as LNHDA and CDR2 as SQIVND (reference sequence). Written as DNA, the CDR3 is TGTGCCAGTAGTTCCAGGGGAGGTACTGGGGCCAACGTCCTGACTTTC. Translation gives CASSSRGGTGANVLTF.

The DNA of the CDR3 is TGTGCCAGTACGACAGTCAATCAGCCCCAGCATTTT. Translation gives CASTTVNQPQHF. V gene TRBV6-1 combines with J gene TRBJ1-5, with D perhaps matching TRBD1 (5 bases). Trimming shortened V by 9 bases and J by 3 bases, and 9 bases separated the two germline ends. Germline V CDR1 and CDR2: MNHNS, SASEGT. The CDR3 consists of 12 residues.

The chain combines TRBV6-1 with TRBJ2-1; 9 nucleotides match TRBD1. V dropped 7 bases and J dropped 3; count of bases not matched to a gene: 7. Germline V gene data show CDR1 as MNHNS and CDR2 as SASEGT. This CDR3 has 15 amino acids. In DNA, the CDR3 is TGTGCCAGCATGATGCCGGGACAGGGCTACAATGAGCAGTTCTTC. This encodes CASMMPGQGYNEQFF.